Listed below are T cell receptor beta chains from one sample, sequenced in a study of human T cells and chemical hapten exposure. TCRdb fed the RACE reads into MiXCR, producing one record per CDR3 protein. The sample carries 180,000 or so distinct CDR3 sequences, around 30% recorded once. Sequenced material: whole blood, taken in connection with sensitization to the hapten diphenylcyclopropenone (DPC). These TCRs come from a woman aged 25-40 years with alopecia areata. Some clones in this sample may be carry-over from other donors' samples. CDR3s leave out the opening cysteine and the closing phenylalanine or tryptophan. Rows give clone size only sometimes, using once, few, many, or a class for an expanded clone.

>TRBJ1-2|TRBV28|-
ASSLQTTYGYT
>TRBJ2-3|TRBV9|few
ASSVGTGGFDTQY
>TRBJ1-1|TRBV28|-
ASKSGQLNTEAF
>TRBJ1-5|TRBV7-9|-
ASSFQGDQPQH
>TRBJ1-6|TRBV9|once
ASSVELGSNSPLH
>TRBJ2-2|TRBV12-3/TRBV12-4|-
ASTLGQNTGELF
>TRBJ1-2|TRBV29-1|few
SVESYGTNYGYT
>TRBJ2-6|TRBV3-1|-
ASNQRTAVGVLT
>TRBJ2-7|TRBV28|-
ASSSTGIPSWEQY
>TRBJ2-3|TRBV6-5|-
ASREADTQY